The next 21 T cell receptor beta chains were all read from a single sample in a study of blood T cell repertoires in COVID-19. Data came from immunoSEQ multiplex PCR; TCRdb stores just in-frame clones and leaves some out. Here the sample spans about 40,000 clones, more than 90% being singletons. Sequencing was performed on peripheral blood. The receptors come from an elderly woman with acute or convalescent COVID-19.

The rearrangement uses TRBV15 and TRBJ1-2; 7 bases match TRBD1. The CDR3 runs to 13 residues. Germline CDR1 reads LNHNV; CDR2 reads YYDKDF (reference sequence). Trimming removed 2 bases from V and 7 bases from J; junction bases left unmatched: 4. The CDR3 coding sequence is TGTGCCACCAGCAGACAAGGGACAGTTGGCTACACCTTC. Its protein product is CATSRQGTVGYTF.

The chain uses TRBV5-6 and TRBJ1-2; D unclear. The CDR3 covers 17 residues. The V and J ends lost 0 bases and 0 bases respectively, with 15 bases between them. Germline V gene sequence: CDR1 SGHDT, CDR2 YYEEEE. The CDR3 nucleotides are TGTGCCAGCAGCTTGGGTGAATTGGGCCACGCTAACTATGGCTACACCTTC. Protein sequence: CASSLGELGHANYGYTF.

The V and J genes are TRBV13 and TRBJ2-7; D gene unclear. Germline-derived CDR1 and CDR2 are PRHDT and FYEKMQ (reference sequence). The CDR3 length is 15 residues. The ends were cut back, 3 bases at V and 4 bases at J, with 16 bases in the middle. CDR3 nucleotide sequence: TGTGCCAGCAGCTTGGGCCCGGCGATTAGATACGAGCAGTACTTC. Translated, it gives CASSLGPAIRYEQYF.

This clone was observed a handful of times. This chain links TRBV2 with TRBJ1-2; D gene uncertain. The germline V gene encodes CDR1 SNHLY and CDR2 FYNNEI. V dropped 7 bases and J dropped 0 bases, with 15 bases sitting between them. This CDR3 has 15 amino acids. The CDR3 sequence is CASNVEQPTNYGYTF. CDR3 bases: TGTGCCAGCAACGTTGAACAGCCGACTAACTATGGCTACACCTTC.

The V and J genes are TRBV18 and TRBJ2-7, with 7 positions matching TRBD2. With V trimmed by 3 bases and J by 6 bases, 11 bases remained unmatched. Germline loops: CDR1 KGHSH, CDR2 LQKENI. This CDR3 is built from 15 residues. The CDR3 nucleotides read TGTGCCAGCTCACCGGGGGGGGTTCGGGACGGCGAGCAGTACTTC. As protein: CASSPGGVRDGEQYF. The full variable domain, in which reference TRBV18 and TRBJ2-7 provide the parts outside the CDR3, is NAGVMQNPRHLVRRRGQEARLRCSPMKGHSHVYWYRQLPEEGLKFMVYLQKENIIDESGMPKERFSAEFPKEGPSILRIQQVVRGDSAAYFCASSPGGVRDGEQYFGPGTRLTVT.

CDR3 coding DNA: TGTGCCAGCAGAACTCATAGCGGGGGAGCCGGAGAGACCCAGTACTTC. Amino acids: CASRTHSGGAGETQYF. The chain is built from TRBV2 and TRBJ2-5; 9 nucleotides agree with TRBD2. The CDR3 length is 16 residues. Trimming removed 6 bases from V and 4 bases from J; junction bases left unmatched: 12. Germline CDR1 is SNHLY and CDR2 is FYNNEI.

The gene calls are TRBV18 and TRBJ2-3; tentatively, D is TRBD2 (6 bases). This CDR3 comprises 14 residues. Trimming removed 3 bases from V and 5 bases from J, with 12 bases in between. CDR1 KGHSH and CDR2 LQKENI come from the germline V gene. In DNA, the CDR3 is TGTGCCAGCTCACCTGGAGGGAGTGGAGATACGCAGTATTTT. Its protein product is CASSPGGSGDTQYF.

The chain joins TRBV7-2 to TRBJ2-3; TRBD1 aligns across 11 bases. The V gene's germline CDR1 is SGHTA and CDR2 FQGNSA. The CDR3 sequence is 16 residues long. The trim removed 3 bases at V and 4 bases at J, leaving 6 bases unmatched. The CDR3 DNA reads TGTGCCAGCAGCTTCCGGGACAGGGGGAGCCCAGATACGCAGTATTTT. Translation: CASSFRDRGSPDTQYF.

The chain combines TRBV18 with TRBJ2-7, with TRBD1 identical over 7 bases. This CDR3 is built from 13 residues. Germline V gives CDR1 KGHSH, CDR2 LQKENI. Trimming took 4 bases from V and 2 from J; bases not matched to a gene: 2. The CDR3 region is CASSLTGAYEQYF. As DNA, the CDR3 is TGTGCCAGCTCACTTACAGGGGCCTACGAGCAGTACTTC.

The chain uses TRBV6-1 and TRBJ2-3; D ambiguous. The germline V and J ends were trimmed by 4 bases and 3 bases, with 20 bases remaining between them. CDR3 length: 17 amino acids. The V gene's germline CDR1 is MNHNS and CDR2 SASEGT. Here the CDR3 reads CASSASQSIRSTDTQYF. CDR3 sequence (DNA): TGTGCCAGCAGTGCTTCGCAGTCGATTAGGAGTACAGATACGCAGTATTTT.

This chain connects TRBV10-3 to TRBJ2-5; TRBD1 agrees at 7 bases. The germline CDR1 and CDR2 sequences are ENHRY and SYGVKD. This CDR3 contains 18 residues. The V gene end was trimmed by 3 bases and the J gene end by 7 bases; junction bases not matched to a gene: 20. The CDR3 coding sequence is TGTGCCATCAGTGACTCCAGGCCGACAGGGAAACCGGTAGGGACCCAGTACTTC. Translation: CAISDSRPTGKPVGTQYF.

This chain uses TRBV5-5 with TRBJ1-5, with unresolved D. Trimming left V 1 base short and J 5 bases short, with 10 bases between. There are 14 residues in the CDR3. The germline gives CDR1 SGHKS, CDR2 YYEKEE (reference sequence). CDR3 bases: TGTGCCAGCAGCTTGTCCGGGTTAGATCAGCCCCAGCATTTT. Protein sequence: CASSLSGLDQPQHF.

This chain connects TRBV7-8 to TRBJ1-1, with a tentative D call TRBD1 (6 bases). The V and J ends lost 8 bases and 0 bases respectively, with 13 bases between them. CDR3 size: 14 residues. Germline lookup yields CDR1 SGHVS and CDR2 FQNEAQ. The CDR3 nucleotides read TGTGCCAGCTCCGGGACATTAATGAACACTGAAGCTTTCTTT. It specifies CASSGTLMNTEAFF.

This clone appeared once. The chain employs TRBV19 and TRBJ2-7; 11 nucleotides match TRBD2. V lost 5 bases, J lost 2 bases, and 8 bases stayed unmatched. Looked up from germline, CDR1 is LNHDA and CDR2 is SQIVND (reference sequence). CDR3 length: 16 residues. In DNA, the CDR3 is TGTGCCAGTAGTTCAATACTAGCGGGGGAAGCCTACGAGCAGTACTTC. It codes for CASSSILAGEAYEQYF.

The chain carries TRBV9 and TRBJ2-5; D ambiguous. V was pared by 0 bases and J by 4 bases, with 10 bases between. Germline V gene lookup returns CDR1 SGDLS and CDR2 YYNGEE. This CDR3 region has 14 residues. The CDR3 loop reads CASSVATFGETQYF. CDR3 sequence (DNA): TGTGCCAGCAGCGTAGCTACTTTTGGAGAGACCCAGTACTTC.

The chain combines TRBV29-1 with TRBJ2-7; D uncertain. The germline gives CDR1 SQVTM, CDR2 ANQGSEA. Trimming took off 2 bases at V and 0 bases at J, with 8 bases between the two ends. The CDR3 is 13 residues long. CDR3 protein: CSVEPDNSYEQYF. In nucleotides, the CDR3 is TGCAGCGTTGAACCTGACAACTCCTACGAGCAGTACTTC.

The V gene is TRBV4-3, the J gene TRBJ1-1; D is possibly TRBD1 (5 bases). V was cut by 3 bases and J by 11 bases, with 13 bases left in between. The CDR3 is 12 residues long. The germline CDR1 and CDR2 sequences are LGHNA and YSLEER. The CDR3 spells CASSHASGKAFF. The CDR3, as DNA: TGCGCCAGCAGCCATGCGTCAGGGAAGGCTTTCTTT.

The gene calls are TRBV30 and TRBJ2-5, with a possible D match to TRBD1 (6 bases). Trimming took 0 bases from V and 3 from J, leaving 11 bases between them. CDR3 length: 14 amino acids. The germline V gene has CDR1 GTSNPN and CDR2 SVGIG (reference sequence). The CDR3 nucleotides are TGTGCCTGGAGTGTAAAATACAGGGAAGAGACCCAGTACTTC. Amino acid sequence: CAWSVKYREETQYF.

This chain connects TRBV7-2 to TRBJ2-3; D perhaps matches TRBD1 (5 bases). CDR1 is SGHTA, CDR2 FQGNSA, per germline. This CDR3 has 16 residues. V was trimmed by 5 bases and J by 6 bases, leaving 21 bases between them. The CDR3 DNA follows: TGTGCCAGCAGCCCGCGGATAGGGGCAGGTACGGATACGCAGTATTTT. Protein sequence: CASSPRIGAGTDTQYF.

The chain carries TRBV28 and TRBJ1-2, with D hard to call. V shed 5 bases and J shed 1 base, with 11 bases lying between them. Germline-derived CDR1 and CDR2 are MDHEN and SYDVKM. The CDR3 is 14 amino acids. The CDR3 is CASSPLTFNYGYTF. CDR3 nucleotide sequence: TGTGCCAGCAGTCCTCTGACATTTAACTATGGCTACACCTTC.

The chain combines TRBV6-2 or TRBV6-3 with TRBJ2-5; weak D call: TRBD1 (6 bases). V lost 4 bases to trimming and J lost 3 bases, with 12 bases between them. Germline V gives CDR1 MNHEY, CDR2 SVGEGT. There are 14 residues in the CDR3. CDR3 loop: CASSSKRQEETQYF. CDR3 bases: TGTGCCAGCAGTTCGAAAAGACAGGAAGAGACCCAGTACTTC.